The clone carrying this T cell receptor (beta chain) has a count of ten or more. In the authors' methods: Estimation of nucleated cell counts was performed using reference gene primer amplification. Profiling relied on immunoSEQ multiplex PCR, and the TCRdb table lists in-frame clones only, not all of them. V and J calls and clone size are as listed in that table; D and trimming were resolved from the DNA. The sample contains about 210,000 clones, around 86% of which appear only once. The data were obtained in a study of blood T cell repertoires in COVID-19. V was clipped by 0 bases and J by 5 bases; unmatched bases: 10. The CDR3 has 16 amino acids. Germline V lookup: CDR1 SGHRS, CDR2 YFSETQ.

The sequence was obtained from a man between 25 and 39 years old in a cohort exposed to, infected with or recovered from COVID-19 (not recorded which). The chain is built from TRBV5-1 and TRBJ2-5; 7 positions agree with TRBD2. Sequencing was performed on PBMCs or T cells enriched from blood (not recorded which). Written as DNA, the CDR3 is TGCGCCAGCAGCTTGGGATCGTCGGGAGGCACGGAGACCCAGTACTTC. Amino acids: CASSLGSSGGTETQYF.